The 19 T cell receptor beta chains presented below share a single source sample, sequenced in a study of shared clonotypes between healthy human individuals. Some clones are missing from TCRdb's copy, which holds only in-frame ones; the method was immunoSEQ multiplex PCR. In the table there are hundreds of thousands of clones, more than 75% of which are singletons. The source material was PBMCs. The receptors derive from a woman aged 40 to 55 in good health. Some clones in this sample may be carry-over from other donors' samples.

V gene TRBV15 combines with J gene TRBJ2-5; D possibly corresponds to TRBD2 (5 bases). The J call may be faulty, since TRBJ2-7 better matches the DNA end. The germline V gene encodes CDR1 LNHNV and CDR2 YYDKDF (reference sequence). The CDR3 runs to 15 residues. This CDR3 is CATSRDRGLAGEQYF. The CDR3 region has the DNA TGTGCCACCAGCAGAGATCGAGGGCTAGCAGGCGAGCAGTACTTC.

This clone has more than one count but fewer than ten. The gene calls are TRBV19 and TRBJ1-1; TRBD1 aligns across 7 bases. CDR3 size: 13 residues. Germline CDR1 LNHDA, CDR2 SQIVND (reference sequence). The J segment lost 7 bases and the V segment lost 3 bases, leaving 5 bases of the junction unmatched. The CDR3 loop is CASSMVRDSEAFF. Written as DNA, the CDR3 is TGTGCCAGTAGTATGGTAAGGGACAGTGAAGCTTTCTTT.

The chain is built from TRBV7-2 and TRBJ2-1; tentatively, D is TRBD2 (6 bases). V shed 7 bases and J shed 0 bases, with 13 bases lying between them. CDR1 is SGHTA and CDR2 is FQGNSA in the germline V gene. This CDR3 has 15 amino acids. CDR3 amino acids: CASNPSVSSYNEQFF. CDR3 DNA sequence: TGTGCCAGCAACCCTAGCGTGAGCTCCTACAATGAGCAGTTCTTC.

The gene calls are TRBV7-3 and TRBJ2-1, with 9 bases identical to TRBD2. The germline V gene encodes CDR1 SGHTA and CDR2 FQGTGA. V shed 3 bases and J 4 bases; nucleotides not matched to a gene: 4. The CDR3 has 15 amino acids. CDR3 amino acids: CASSLEAGGYNEQFF. The CDR3 DNA sequence: TGTGCCAGCAGCTTGGAAGCGGGAGGTTACAATGAGCAGTTCTTC.

This chain links TRBV29-1 with TRBJ2-5; 7 bases line up with TRBD2. Gene TRBJ2-7 matches the end of the DNA better, so the J call may be wrong. CDR1 is SQVTM and CDR2 is ANQGSEA in the germline V gene. This CDR3 contains 12 residues. The CDR3 sequence is CSAEGRAFEQYF. DNA for the CDR3: TGCAGCGCTGAGGGGAGGGCGTTCGAGCAGTACTTC.

The chain recombines TRBV5-1 with TRBJ2-1, with D perhaps TRBD1 (5 bases). The CDR3 length is 18 residues. Germline V CDR1 and CDR2: SGHRS, YFSETQ. Trimming stripped 7 bases from V and 3 bases from J, with 26 bases between. The CDR3 DNA reads TGCGCCAGCTCCGACAGACCCGGACCTTTTTCTTTCTACAATGAGCAGTTCTTC. Translation: CASSDRPGPFSFYNEQFF.

V usage is TRBV7-9 and J usage is TRBJ2-2; D not certain. The CDR3 contains 15 residues. Germline CDR1 and CDR2: SEHNR and FQNEAQ (reference sequence). Trimming removed 2 bases from V and 2 bases from J, with 9 bases in between. CDR3 protein: CASSLLPGNTGELFF. In nucleotides, the CDR3 is TGTGCCAGCAGCTTATTGCCGGGCAACACCGGGGAGCTGTTTTTT.

This chain uses TRBV6-1 with TRBJ1-1, with no clear D. Trimming removed 3 bases at V and 2 bases at J, with 7 bases between. Per the germline V gene, CDR1 is MNHNS and CDR2 is SASEGT. The CDR3 runs to 13 residues. This CDR3 reads CASSEGHNTEAFF. The CDR3 DNA reads TGTGCCAGCAGTGAGGGTCACAACACTGAAGCTTTCTTT.

This clone came up once. Other nucleotide sequences in the sample specify the same CDR3. The chain is built from TRBV5-1 and TRBJ2-3, with no clear D. CDR3 length: 14 amino acids. The germline V and J ends were trimmed by 0 bases and 1 base, with 6 bases remaining between them. CDR1 and CDR2 from the germline V gene are SGHRS and YFSETQ. The CDR3 loop reads CASSLGGRTDTQYF. CDR3 sequence (DNA): TGCGCCAGCAGCTTGGGCGGACGCACAGATACGCAGTATTTT.

The rearrangement joins TRBV6-1 to TRBJ1-4; 12 nucleotides align to TRBD1. The germline CDR1 and CDR2 sequences are MNHNS and SASEGT. With 4 bases clipped from V and 8 bases from J, the junction kept 8 bases outside the gene matches. This CDR3 comprises 16 residues. The CDR3, as DNA: TGTGCCAGCAGTGTTAGGGGCGGGACAGGGGGCGAAAAACTGTTTTTT. It specifies CASSVRGGTGGEKLFF.

This chain connects TRBV7-2 to TRBJ2-7; D uncertain. This CDR3 is built from 15 residues. Trimming took off 1 base at V and 3 bases at J, with 13 bases between the two ends. Germline CDR1 and CDR2: SGHTA and FQGNSA. The CDR3 DNA follows: TGTGCCAGCAGCTTAGAGGGCAGTCCGATCTACGAGCAGTACTTC. Translation gives CASSLEGSPIYEQYF.

This clone was found a few times. The chain links TRBV11-2 to TRBJ2-1, with 8 bases fitting TRBD2. Germline assignment: CDR1 SGHAT and CDR2 FQNNGV. This CDR3 contains 16 residues. Trimming at V came to 5 bases and at J to 7 bases, leaving 13 bases not matched to a gene. CDR3 in amino acids: CASSLRGSGKENEQFF. DNA of the CDR3: TGTGCCAGCAGCCTAAGAGGTAGCGGGAAAGAGAATGAGCAGTTCTTC.

The rearrangement links TRBV4-2 to TRBJ2-1; the match to TRBD2 covers 11 bases. The CDR3 is made up of 15 amino acids. In germline, CDR1 is LGHNA, CDR2 YNFKEQ. The V gene end was trimmed by 2 bases and the J gene end by 8 bases; junction bases not matched to a gene: 5. The CDR3 reads CASSQWGTSGYEQFF. CDR3 sequence (DNA): TGTGCCAGCAGCCAATGGGGGACTAGCGGCTATGAGCAGTTCTTC.

The sample holds one count of this clone. J is TRBJ2-5 and V is TRBV7-3; D is tentatively TRBD1 or TRBD2 (7 bases each). This CDR3 has 14 amino acids. The germline V gene encodes CDR1 SGHTA and CDR2 FQGTGA. The ends were cut back, 5 bases at V and 4 bases at J, with 14 bases in the middle. The CDR3 DNA reads TGTGCCAGCAGCCCCAGGGGGGGGTTAGAGACCCAGTACTTC. It encodes CASSPRGGLETQYF.

The rearrangement joins TRBV7-3 to TRBJ1-2; 10 bases align to TRBD1. Per the germline V gene, CDR1 is SGHTA and CDR2 is FQGTGA. After removal of 5 bases from V and 8 bases from J, the junction contained 8 bases not matched to a gene. This CDR3 has 14 amino acids. The CDR3: CASSVMGQGTGYTF. Here the CDR3 DNA reads TGTGCCAGCAGCGTCATGGGACAGGGGACCGGCTACACCTTC.

This chain uses TRBV19 with TRBJ1-2; 10 positions match TRBD1. Looked up from germline, CDR1 is LNHDA and CDR2 is SQIVND (reference sequence). Trimming removed 6 bases from V and 2 bases from J; junction bases left unmatched: 9. The CDR3 has 16 amino acids. CDR3 in amino acids: CASRYTTGGRNYGYTF. The DNA of the CDR3 is TGTGCCAGTAGATATACGACAGGGGGCCGGAACTATGGCTACACCTTC.

The V and J genes are TRBV9 and TRBJ2-5; D may match TRBD1 or TRBD2 (5 bases each). The CDR3 runs to 16 residues. From germline, CDR1 is SGDLS and CDR2 YYNGEE. V gave up 2 bases and J gave up 5 bases, with 19 bases separating them. CDR3 loop: CASSVFPGSGGETQYF. The CDR3 DNA is TGTGCCAGCAGCGTCTTTCCAGGGAGCGGCGGGGAGACCCAGTACTTC.

In the case of this clone: Different DNA sequences within this sample yield the same CDR3. This chain connects TRBV6-1 to TRBJ1-1, with D tentatively TRBD1 (6 bases). The ends were cut back, 6 bases at V and 1 base at J, with 9 bases in the middle. Germline CDR1 MNHNS, CDR2 SASEGT. CDR3 length: 13 amino acids. The CDR3 nucleotides read TGTGCCAGCAGGAGGACAGAGAACACTGAAGCTTTCTTT. This translates into CASRRTENTEAFF.

The chain combines TRBV2 with TRBJ2-3, with 14 bases fitting TRBD2. Germline-derived CDR1 and CDR2 are SNHLY and FYNNEI. CDR3 length: 15 amino acids. The ends lost 7 bases at V and 4 bases at J; junction bases unmatched: 4. This CDR3 reads CASTGTSGSPDTQYF. The CDR3 DNA reads as TGTGCCAGCACAGGGACTAGCGGGAGTCCAGATACGCAGTATTTT.